A selection of T cell receptor beta chains follows, all from one sample in a study of OX40 agonist ivuxolimab in advanced cancers. Measured with immunoSEQ multiplex PCR; TCRdb has only the in-frame clones, and not every one. The sample consists of approximately 49,000 clones, roughly 79% of them appearing once. The sequencing here drew on CD4+ or CD8+ T cells sorted from blood, taken in a trial of the OX40 agonist ivuxolimab. The origin of the receptors is an adult with an advanced solid tumor such as melanoma, head and neck, liver or kidney cancer. Both conserved end residues are part of each CDR3. Size values are once, few and many counts, or a class for expanded clones, and some rows have none.

clone_size j_call v_call cdr3_aa
NA TRBJ2-1 TRBV7-9 CASLSVLNEQFF
NA TRBJ2-1 TRBV28 CASSLGGSYNEQFF
medium-sized TRBJ2-2 TRBV9 CASSHSGTGDTGELFF
NA TRBJ2-7 TRBV28 CASSSYRTSGTYEQYF
NA TRBJ2-7 TRBV27 CASSLSWNYEQYF
NA TRBJ2-6 TRBV27 CASSLLGYSGANVLTF
NA TRBJ2-1 TRBV27 CASNPGAGSGDEQFF
NA TRBJ1-5 TRBV27 CASRVGGVSNQPQHF
NA TRBJ2-7 TRBV9 CASSLGTEAYEQYF
NA TRBJ2-1 TRBV7-2 CASSPGVAGLSYNEQFF
few TRBJ2-2 TRBV13 CASSFERGNTGELFF
NA TRBJ2-7 TRBV5-1 CASSLVPNLEQYF
once NA TRBV5-4 CASSSDKTYEQYF
NA TRBJ2-5 TRBV2 CASRGTDQETQYF
NA TRBJ1-2 TRBV15 CATSDTGYIANYGYTF
NA TRBJ1-1 TRBV6-1 CASSEALGTEAFF
few TRBJ2-2 TRBV29-1 CSVPGPMNTGELFF
NA TRBJ1-2 TRBV7-9 CASSLLGDYGYTF
NA TRBJ1-1 TRBV6-4 CASSEAGAYEAFF
once TRBJ2-1 TRBV7-8 CASSLGAGGLNEQFF
few TRBJ2-1 TRBV27 CASSSGQGYHNEQFF
once TRBJ1-2 TRBV6-1 CASSERQAQSSYGYTF
NA TRBJ2-7 TRBV20-1 CSARPPNEQYF
NA TRBJ1-4 TRBV6-5 CASSLKGIGNEKLFF
NA TRBJ2-1 TRBV5-1 CASEGASYNEQFF
once TRBJ2-3 TRBV9 CASSAPLGLGTDTQYF
many TRBJ2-2 TRBV7-2 CASSHGLAGGPGELFF
NA TRBJ1-1 TRBV30 CAWSRNPPGREAFF